This T cell receptor (beta chain) was obtained from a study of control samples from healthy donors and cancer patients. The method was immunoSEQ multiplex PCR; TCRdb's version includes in-frame clones alone and lacks a portion of them. The sample has about 69,000 clones; about 80% are singletons. The V gene's germline CDR1 is SGHVS and CDR2 FNYEAQ. This CDR3 region has 14 residues. Germline trimming cut 1 base from V and 7 bases from J; bases unmatched to any gene: 5. The rearrangement joins TRBV7-6 to TRBJ1-1, with TRBD1 identical over 8 bases. The sequence was obtained from a woman in her forties or fifties with lung cancer. Input material: PBMCs. The CDR3 spells CASSLDPGGGEAFF. The CDR3, as DNA: TGTGCCAGCAGCTTAGATCCAGGGGGCGGTGAAGCTTTCTTT.